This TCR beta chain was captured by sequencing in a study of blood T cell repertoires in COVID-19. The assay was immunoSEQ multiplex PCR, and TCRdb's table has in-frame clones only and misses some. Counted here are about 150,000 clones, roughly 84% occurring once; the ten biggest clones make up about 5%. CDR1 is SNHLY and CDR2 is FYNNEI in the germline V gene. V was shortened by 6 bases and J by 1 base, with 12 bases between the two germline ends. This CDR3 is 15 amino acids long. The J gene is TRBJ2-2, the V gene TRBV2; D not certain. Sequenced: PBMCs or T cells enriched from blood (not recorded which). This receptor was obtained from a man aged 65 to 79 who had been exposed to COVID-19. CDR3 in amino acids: CASRGTRQNTGELFF. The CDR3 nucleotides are TGTGCCAGCAGAGGTACGAGACAGAACACCGGGGAGCTGTTTTTT.